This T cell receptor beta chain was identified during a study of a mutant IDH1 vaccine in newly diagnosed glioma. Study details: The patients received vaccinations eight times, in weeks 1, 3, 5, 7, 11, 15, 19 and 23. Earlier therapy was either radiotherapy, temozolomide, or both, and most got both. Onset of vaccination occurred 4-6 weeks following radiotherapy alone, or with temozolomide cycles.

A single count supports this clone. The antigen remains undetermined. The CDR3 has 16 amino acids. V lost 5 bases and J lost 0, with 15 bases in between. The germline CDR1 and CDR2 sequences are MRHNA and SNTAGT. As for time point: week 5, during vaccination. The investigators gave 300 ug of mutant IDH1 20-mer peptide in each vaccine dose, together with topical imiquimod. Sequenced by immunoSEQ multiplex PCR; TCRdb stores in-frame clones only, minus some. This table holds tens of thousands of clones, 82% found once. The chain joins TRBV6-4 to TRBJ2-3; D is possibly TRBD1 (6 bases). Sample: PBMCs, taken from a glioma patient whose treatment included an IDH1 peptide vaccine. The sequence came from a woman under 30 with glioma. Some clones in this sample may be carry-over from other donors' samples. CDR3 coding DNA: TGTGCCAGCAGTCGGACAGCCGGACTTAGCACAGATACGCAGTATTTT. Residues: CASSRTAGLSTDTQYF.